This TCR beta chain is from a study of glioma-infiltrating T cells after dendritic cell vaccination. Whole-study context: Autologous tumor lysate was loaded overnight onto monocyte-derived dendritic cells grown about 7 days with IL-4 and GM-CSF.

All glioblastoma patients lacked an isocitrate dehydrogenase mutation. Measured with immunoSEQ multiplex PCR; TCRdb has only the in-frame clones, and not every one. The sample contains roughly 52,000 clones, 85% of which appear only once. The sequenced sample was blood, obtained before dendritic cell vaccination. The clonotype comes from a human donor with glioblastoma.

In DNA form, the CDR3 reads TGTGCCAGCAGTGAAGTCCCCCAGAACACTGAAGCTTTCTTT. It is translated as CASSEVPQNTEAFF. This chain uses TRBV6-1 with TRBJ1-1; D uncertain. Trimming took off 1 base at V and 1 base at J, with 7 bases between the two ends. The germline CDR1 and CDR2 sequences are MNHNS and SASEGT. The CDR3 is made up of 14 amino acids.